This T cell receptor (beta chain) is from a study of T cell responses to AZD1222 COVID-19 vaccine. Method: immunoSEQ multiplex PCR; TCRdb's copy keeps in-frame clones and lacks some. Of about 270,000 clones listed, about 94% were seen once; the top ten hold less than 0.6%. The germline V gene encodes CDR1 DFQATT and CDR2 SNEGSKA (reference sequence). This CDR3 is built from 15 residues. The V end lost 3 bases, the J end lost 0 bases, and 12 bases lay between the germline ends. Concerning this clone: Its specificity is unknown.

Whole-study results and caveats: Two AZD1222 doses significantly raised spike-specific TCR breadth and depth over controls.

Source: peripheral blood, taken 28 days after the second AZD1222 dose. The J gene is TRBJ2-1, the V gene TRBV20-1; tentative D call: TRBD1 (5 bases). This receptor was obtained from an adult who received the AZD1222 COVID-19 vaccine. Here the CDR3 DNA reads TGCAGTGCTAGTAGGACACTGAGCTCCTACAATGAGCAGTTCTTC. It specifies CSASRTLSSYNEQFF.